The 20 T cell receptor beta chains presented below share a single source sample, sequenced in a study of cytomegalovirus exposure and HLA in healthy donors. Researchers ran the PCR with 60 Vbeta and 13 Jbeta primers. Sequencing used immunoSEQ multiplex PCR; TCRdb keeps in-frame clones, though not all of them. In the table there are around 40,000 clones, roughly 69% of which are singletons. What was sequenced was PBMCs. The receptors stem from a woman in her twenties or thirties in good health and CMV-seronegative.

The rearrangement links TRBV5-1 to TRBJ2-1; 9 positions match TRBD1. From germline, CDR1 is SGHRS and CDR2 YFSETQ. This CDR3 is built from 14 residues. J gave up 7 bases and V 0 bases, and 2 bases lay outside the gene matches. CDR3 sequence (DNA): TGCGCCAGCAGCTTGGTGACAGGGGGGAATGAGCAGTTCTTC. This sequence encodes CASSLVTGGNEQFF.

The chain has TRBV5-1 and TRBJ2-7; 13 bases map to TRBD2. The CDR3 runs to 15 residues. V lost 4 bases, J lost 2 bases, and 3 bases stayed unmatched. CDR1 SGHRS and CDR2 YFSETQ come from the germline V gene. CDR3 in amino acids: CASSAGLAGAYEQYF. Written as DNA, the CDR3 is TGCGCCAGCAGCGCCGGACTAGCGGGGGCCTACGAGCAGTACTTC.

This sequence joins TRBV5-1 and TRBJ1-2, with D perhaps matching TRBD1 (6 bases). The length of the CDR3 is 15 residues. V gave up 4 bases and J gave up 4 bases, with 17 bases separating them. Germline CDR1 SGHRS, CDR2 YFSETQ. In nucleotides, the CDR3 is TGCGCCAGCAGCCCTGCTTCGGGACACCTCTATGGCTACACCTTC. It codes for CASSPASGHLYGYTF.

The CDR3 sequence: CASSPRASEGNEQFF. DNA for the CDR3: TGTGCCAGCTCACCACGAGCTAGCGAGGGTAATGAGCAGTTCTTC. The chain has TRBV18 and TRBJ2-1, with a possible D match to TRBD2 (6 bases). The V gene's germline CDR1 is KGHSH and CDR2 LQKENI. The CDR3 consists of 15 residues. The germline V and J ends were trimmed by 1 base and 7 bases, with 14 bases remaining between them.

This clone was seen once. The V call is TRBV6-5, the J call TRBJ2-7, with D tentatively TRBD1 (5 bases). Germline V gene sequence: CDR1 MNHEY, CDR2 SVGAGI. This CDR3 has 14 residues. The V gene lost 0 bases and the J gene lost 5 bases, with 11 bases spanning the gap. In nucleotides, the CDR3 is TGTGCCAGCAGTTACTCGGGGCAGGAGAACGAGCAGTACTTC. Translation gives CASSYSGQENEQYF.

This clone is a singleton in its sample. This chain uses TRBV30 with TRBJ1-2; 10 nucleotides match TRBD1. Germline loops: CDR1 GTSNPN, CDR2 SVGIG (reference sequence). Trimming at V came to 5 bases and at J to 3 bases, leaving 3 bases not matched to a gene. CDR3 length: 13 residues. CDR3 protein: CAWGQGGDYGYTF. The CDR3 DNA reads as TGTGCCTGGGGACAGGGGGGGGACTATGGCTACACCTTC.

This clone was observed a single time. This chain joins TRBV6-1 and TRBJ1-4; tentative D call: TRBD1 (6 bases). V was cut by 7 bases and J by 7 bases, with 16 bases left in between. Germline lookup yields CDR1 MNHNS and CDR2 SASEGT. CDR3 length equals 14 residues. Here the CDR3 reads CASTLQGRREKLFF. The DNA for the CDR3 is TGTGCCAGCACCTTACAGGGCAGGCGTGAAAAACTGTTTTTT.

CDR3 in amino acids: CASSLGAVETQYF. CDR3 coding DNA: TGTGCCAGCAGCTTAGGGGCGGTAGAGACCCAGTACTTC. The chain is built from TRBV13 and TRBJ2-5, with D unclear. The V end lost 0 bases, the J end lost 4 bases, and 6 bases lay between the germline ends. Germline V gene sequence: CDR1 PRHDT, CDR2 FYEKMQ (reference sequence). The CDR3 length is 13 residues.

In its sample, this clone was seen a few times. V is TRBV27 and J is TRBJ1-2; the D gene is possibly TRBD1 (6 bases). Trimming stripped 8 bases from V and 4 bases from J, with 14 bases between. In germline, CDR1 is MNHEY, CDR2 SMNVEV (reference sequence). The CDR3 consists of 13 residues. This CDR3 is CASADRAIYGYTF. CDR3 sequence (DNA): TGTGCCAGCGCGGACAGAGCCATCTATGGCTACACCTTC.

This clone came up a few times. One end of the junction varies from germline; a read error may be responsible. This rearrangement joins TRBV30 to TRBJ1-4; D is ambiguous. CDR3 length: 12 amino acids. CDR1 GTSNPN and CDR2 SVGIG come from the germline V gene (reference sequence). CDR3 region: CAWSVDATRQVF. The CDR3 DNA is TGTGCCTGGAGTGTAGATGCTACCCGTCAGGTTTTT.

This chain joins TRBV19 and TRBJ2-7; 13 bases fit TRBD2. Germline V gene sequence: CDR1 LNHDA, CDR2 SQIVND (reference sequence). Unmatched junction bases numbered 3, after V lost 4 bases and J lost 3 bases. The CDR3 totals 15 residues. In DNA form, the CDR3 reads TGTGCCAGTAGTAGGACTAGCGGGAGTGTCTACGAGCAGTACTTC. As protein: CASSRTSGSVYEQYF.

The chain links TRBV4-2 to TRBJ2-7; 7 nucleotides line up with TRBD1. The CDR3 loop spans 13 amino acids. CDR1 LGHNA and CDR2 YNFKEQ come from the germline V gene. V shed 6 bases, J shed 5 bases, and the junction held 7 bases outside the gene matches. CDR3 protein: CASRKTGLDEQYF. As DNA, the CDR3 is TGTGCCAGCAGGAAGACAGGGTTGGACGAGCAGTACTTC.

This clone occurred a few times. The CDR3 nucleotides are TGCGCCAGCTCAGATGTATTGACAGGTCTTTACAATGAGCAGTTCTTC. Residues: CASSDVLTGLYNEQFF. The rearrangement links TRBV5-1 to TRBJ2-1; TRBD1 might be the D (6 bases). The CDR3 consists of 16 residues. V was trimmed by 7 bases and J by 4 bases, leaving 21 bases between them. The V gene's germline CDR1 is SGHRS and CDR2 YFSETQ. Full variable domain (outside the CDR3, taken from reference TRBV5-1 and TRBJ2-1): KAGVTQTPRYLIKTRGQQVTLSCSPISGHRSVSWYQQTPGQGLQFLFEYFSETQRNKGNFPGRFSGRQFSNSRSEMNVSTLELGDSALYLCASSDVLTGLYNEQFFGPGTRLTVL.

This clone was counted a single time. CDR3 in DNA: TGTGCCAGTCTCTCACCGGTGAACACCGGGGAGCTGTTTTTT. It translates to CASLSPVNTGELFF. The V call is TRBV6-1, the J call TRBJ2-2; unclear D gene. This CDR3 is built from 14 residues. Looked up from germline, CDR1 is MNHNS and CDR2 is SASEGT. Trimming took off 9 bases at V and 1 base at J, with 12 bases between the two ends.

The V and J genes are TRBV4-1 and TRBJ1-5, with no clear D. The CDR3 is 16 amino acids. Trimming shortened V by 0 bases and J by 5 bases, and 14 bases separated the two germline ends. Germline V CDR1 and CDR2: MGHRA, YSYEKL. CDR3 loop: CASSQEMVTIYQPQHF. The CDR3 nucleotides read TGCGCCAGCAGCCAAGAAATGGTGACAATTTATCAGCCCCAGCATTTT.

The V call is TRBV10-3, the J call TRBJ1-1; 8 positions agree with TRBD1. The CDR3 loop spans 16 amino acids. Germline trimming cut 2 bases from V and 5 bases from J; bases unmatched to any gene: 10. From germline, CDR1 is ENHRY and CDR2 SYGVKD. DNA of the CDR3: TGTGCCATCAGTGAGACGCCAGGGGGCCGGGGGACTGAAGCTTTCTTT. Translating it yields CAISETPGGRGTEAFF.

V gene TRBV7-8 combines with J gene TRBJ2-2; 8 nucleotides match TRBD1. Germline V lookup: CDR1 SGHVS, CDR2 FQNEAQ. The CDR3 length is 16 residues. V was pared by 5 bases and J by 1 base, with 6 bases of the junction left unmatched. The CDR3 region is CASSPFGTGNTGELFF. The CDR3 nucleotides read TGTGCCAGCAGCCCGTTCGGGACAGGGAACACCGGGGAGCTGTTTTTT. Full variable domain (remainder filled in from reference TRBV7-8 and TRBJ2-2): GAGVSQSPRYKVAKRGQDVALRCDPISGHVSLFWYQQALGQGPEFLTYFQNEAQLDKSGLPSDRFFAERPEGSVSTLKIQRTQQEDSAVYLCASSPFGTGNTGELFFGEGSRLTVL.

V is TRBV7-2 and J is TRBJ2-5; weak D call: TRBD2 (5 bases). The DNA end is more similar to TRBJ2-7, so the J call may be wrong. Germline CDR1 and CDR2: SGHTA and FQGNSA. The CDR3 contains 14 residues. The CDR3 DNA sequence: TGTGCCAGCAGCTTAGGCGGACGGGAATACGAGCAGTACTTC. This codes for CASSLGGREYEQYF.

The rearrangement uses TRBV7-8 and TRBJ1-3; D might be TRBD1 (5 bases). Germline CDR1 SGHVS, CDR2 FQNEAQ. Trimming took off 4 bases at V and 0 bases at J, with 13 bases between the two ends. CDR3 size: 16 residues. In nucleotides, the CDR3 is TGTGCCAGCAGCTCGGGGGTGGGACGCTCTGGAAACACCATATATTTT. Encoded protein: CASSSGVGRSGNTIYF.

The chain employs TRBV7-2 and TRBJ1-1, with 7 positions matching TRBD1. Germline values: CDR1 SGHTA, CDR2 FQGNSA. The CDR3 has 14 residues. J lost 5 bases, V lost 5 bases, and 8 bases had no gene match. CDR3 bases: TGTGCCAGCAGCGGCCGACAGGGCGGGACTGAAGCTTTCTTT. It yields the protein CASSGRQGGTEAFF.